This T cell receptor (beta chain) was recovered during a study of regulatory T cells in long-lasting Graves disease. The CDR3 extends over 15 amino acids. V was clipped by 6 bases and J by 0 bases; unmatched bases: 4. Time point noted: persistent/refractory GD, antithyroid drugs over 5 years with positive TRAb. Researchers made the TCR library from RNA that was extracted from PBMCs. For TCR beta, libraries came from iRepertoire HTBI primers and Arm-PCR of CDR3 regions. TCRdb re-derived calls from the multiplex PCR reads in MiXCR, one entry per CDR3 protein. The sample has a few hundred thousand distinct CDR3 sequences, more than 20% seen once; the top ten hold roughly a quarter. At least ten counts were recorded for this clonotype.

The sequencing used peripheral blood mononuclear cells (PBMCs), collected when the disease was refractory, from a patient treated with antithyroid drugs. The chain joins TRBV12-3 or TRBV12-4 to TRBJ2-4, with 8 bases lining up with TRBD2. This TCR derives from a woman in her thirties or forties with Graves disease. The CDR3 DNA is TGTGCCAGCAGCCGGGGGGGGGTAGCCAAAAACATTCAGTACTTC. Translating it yields CASSRGGVAKNIQYF.